The 27 T cell receptor beta chains listed next were all sequenced from one sample in a study of T cell responses to AZD1222 COVID-19 vaccine. Measured with immunoSEQ multiplex PCR; TCRdb has only the in-frame clones, and not every one. The repertoire holds around 150,000 clones, more than 70% seen once, with under 3.5% in the top ten. The sample was peripheral blood, taken on day 0 of MenACWY control vaccination. These TCRs come from an adult in good health.

V gene TRBV12-3 or TRBV12-4 combines with J gene TRBJ1-2; D is unresolved. The V and J ends lost 6 bases and 8 bases respectively, with 16 bases between them. The CDR3 spans 13 residues. In nucleotides, the CDR3 is TGTGCCAGCAGCCTAGGTCCAACTGGGGGCTACACCTTC. The encoded protein is CASSLGPTGGYTF.

This rearrangement joins TRBV11-1 to TRBJ1-1; tentative D call: TRBD1 (5 bases). Germline V lookup: CDR1 SGHAT, CDR2 FQDESV (reference sequence). The V end lost 3 bases, the J end lost 5 bases, and 10 bases lay between the germline ends. This CDR3 comprises 13 residues. The CDR3 bases are TGTGCCAGCAGCTTCGGGGGGGAAACTGAAGCTTTCTTT. Residues: CASSFGGETEAFF.

This chain uses TRBV9 with TRBJ2-1, with D possibly TRBD1 on 6 matching bases. The germline gives CDR1 SGDLS, CDR2 YYNGEE. Trimming cost V 0 bases and J 5 bases, with 12 bases left between them. The CDR3 extends over 15 amino acids. In DNA form, the CDR3 reads TGTGCCAGCAGCGTAGGGCCGGACAGAGACAATGAGCAGTTCTTC. Residues: CASSVGPDRDNEQFF.

The rearrangement joins TRBV6-5 to TRBJ1-5; 9 bases align to TRBD1. Germline assignment: CDR1 MNHEY and CDR2 SVGAGI. Unmatched junction bases numbered 6, after V lost 6 bases and J lost 6 bases. The CDR3 is 14 amino acids. CDR3 coding DNA: TGTGCCAGCAGCCGACAGGGGGGCGGTCAGCCCCAGCATTTT. This codes for CASSRQGGGQPQHF.

J is TRBJ1-1 and V is TRBV7-2; D possibly corresponds to TRBD1 (5 bases). Looked up from germline, CDR1 is SGHTA and CDR2 is FQGNSA. Trimming removed 3 bases at V and 1 base at J, with 6 bases between. There are 13 residues in the CDR3. Written as DNA, the CDR3 is TGTGCCAGCAGCTTCGGGGCGAACACTGAAGCTTTCTTT. It is translated as CASSFGANTEAFF.

This clone was detected only a few times. The chain has TRBV3-1 (or the pseudogene TRBV3-2) and TRBJ2-3; D ambiguous. The germline gives CDR1 LGHDT, CDR2 YNNKEL (reference sequence). The CDR3 contains 12 residues. Between the trimmed V and J ends, which lost 1 base and 9 bases, there was a span of 8 bases. As DNA, the CDR3 is TGTGCCAGCAGCCAAGTTGCGGAAACGCAGTATTTT. Translating gives CASSQVAETQYF.

The genes are TRBV7-3 and TRBJ1-5, with D unresolved. Trimming cost V 4 bases and J 7 bases, with 11 bases left between them. Germline loops: CDR1 SGHTA, CDR2 FQGTGA. CDR3 length equals 13 residues. CDR3 sequence reads: CASSSDLGQPQHF. CDR3 nucleotides: TGTGCCAGCAGCTCGGATCTAGGACAGCCCCAGCATTTT.

The chain joins TRBV12-3 or TRBV12-4 to TRBJ1-1; D uncertain. The CDR3 totals 13 residues. Trimming left V 2 bases short and J 5 bases short, with 9 bases between. The CDR3 here is CASSLTRDTEAFF. The CDR3 nucleotides are TGTGCCAGCAGTTTAACGAGGGATACTGAAGCTTTCTTT.

The genes are TRBV9 and TRBJ2-1; no reliable D call. Germline V gene sequence: CDR1 SGDLS, CDR2 YYNGEE. V gave up 0 bases and J gave up 9 bases, with 16 bases separating them. The CDR3 is 15 residues long. DNA of the CDR3: TGTGCCAGCAGCGTAGTACAGTCAGTTCAAGCTGAGCAGTTCTTC. Its protein product is CASSVVQSVQAEQFF.

This rearrangement joins TRBV3-1 (or the pseudogene TRBV3-2) to TRBJ1-2; no clear D. This CDR3 is 11 amino acids long. V dropped 1 base and J dropped 14 bases, with 11 bases sitting between them. Germline loops: CDR1 LGHDT, CDR2 YNNKEL (reference sequence). CDR3 protein: CASSQGDGVTF. Here the CDR3 DNA reads TGTGCCAGCAGCCAAGGGGATGGGGTAACCTTC.

The chain couples TRBV15 to TRBJ1-4, with D uncertain. The length of the CDR3 is 13 residues. V was trimmed by 11 bases and J by 4 bases, leaving 14 bases between them. CDR1 is LNHNV and CDR2 is YYDKDF in the germline V gene (reference sequence). The CDR3 DNA sequence: TGTGCCGGGAGAGGCAGACTTAATGAAAAACTGTTTTTT. This encodes CAGRGRLNEKLFF. The whole variable domain, remainder taken from reference TRBV15 and TRBJ1-4, is DAMVIQNPRYQVTQFGKPVTLSCSQTLNHNVMYWYQQKSSQAPKLLFHYYDKDFNNEADTPDNFQSRRPNTSFCFLDIRSPGLGDTAMYLCAGRGRLNEKLFFGSGTQLSVL.

The chain joins TRBV1 to TRBJ1-5; the D call TRBD1 from the table was never checked on the DNA. TRBV1 is a pseudogene segment. CDR3 length: 17 residues. CDR3 DNA sequence: TGCACCAGCAGCCAATATGGACAGGGCAGGAACAATCAGCCCCAGCATTTT. Its protein is CTSSQYGQGRNNQPQHF.

V gene TRBV2 combines with J gene TRBJ1-4; TRBD1 is a possible D gene (5 bases). Germline-derived CDR1 and CDR2 are SNHLY and FYNNEI. The CDR3 is 14 amino acids. Trimming left V 4 bases short and J 7 bases short, with 13 bases between. CDR3: CASSVWGLPEKLFF. For the CDR3, the DNA is TGTGCCAGCAGTGTCTGGGGGTTACCTGAAAAACTGTTTTTT.

V is TRBV10-3 and J is TRBJ1-2; D perhaps matches TRBD1 (5 bases). This CDR3 spans 12 amino acids. V lost 5 bases and J 6 bases, leaving 10 bases between the germline ends. Germline V gives CDR1 ENHRY, CDR2 SYGVKD. Written as DNA, the CDR3 is TGTGCCATCAGTCCAGGGCCCCATGGCTACACCTTC. It encodes CAISPGPHGYTF.

The chain carries TRBV3-1 (or the pseudogene TRBV3-2) and TRBJ1-4; 9 bases match TRBD1. The CDR3 runs to 15 residues. From germline, CDR1 is LGHDT and CDR2 YNNKEL (reference sequence). J lost 7 bases, V lost 0 bases, and 3 bases had no gene match. In DNA form, the CDR3 reads TGTGCCAGCAGCCAAGAGACAGGGGGAATTGAAAAACTGTTTTTT. Its protein product is CASSQETGGIEKLFF.

The V and J genes are TRBV5-8 and TRBJ2-7, with D unclear. CDR3 length equals 13 residues. V lost 0 bases and J lost 3, with 7 bases in between. CDR1 SGHTS and CDR2 YDEGEE come from the germline V gene. In nucleotides, the CDR3 is TGTGCCAGCAGCTTGGAACGGTTCTACGAGCAGTACTTC. Protein product: CASSLERFYEQYF.

This clone has just a few counts. This chain links TRBV27 with TRBJ2-3; perhaps TRBD1 as D (5 bases). From germline, CDR1 is MNHEY and CDR2 SMNVEV (reference sequence). The CDR3 is 15 amino acids. V was trimmed by 6 bases and J by 3 bases, leaving 16 bases between them. CDR3 DNA sequence: TGTGCCAGCAGAAAAGGGGAATTTGAAACAGATACGCAGTATTTT. This encodes CASRKGEFETDTQYF.

V gene TRBV7-2 combines with J gene TRBJ2-1; D call uncertain. This CDR3 is built from 14 residues. Germline loops: CDR1 SGHTA, CDR2 FQGNSA. V lost 5 bases, J lost 6 bases, and 14 bases lay in between. The CDR3 DNA reads TGTGCCAGCAGCCCCGGCCGGGCGCGCAATGAGCAGTTCTTC. Translated: CASSPGRARNEQFF.

V gene TRBV11-3 combines with J gene TRBJ1-2; D is uncertain. The CDR3 spans 12 residues. Per the germline V gene, CDR1 is SGHNT and CDR2 is YENEEA. V lost 3 bases and J 7 bases, leaving 9 bases between the germline ends. The CDR3 loop is CASSFLWGGYTF. CDR3 bases: TGTGCCAGCAGCTTTCTCTGGGGTGGCTACACCTTC.

This chain's CDR3 is CASSPWRTNSPLHF. CDR3 nucleotides: TGTGCCAGCAGCCCGTGGCGGACGAATTCACCCCTCCACTTT. The chain joins TRBV5-8 to TRBJ1-6; D is unresolved. Germline V gene sequence: CDR1 SGHTS, CDR2 YDEGEE. Trimming cost V 4 bases and J 7 bases, with 12 bases left between them. The CDR3 is 14 amino acids.

V gene TRBV10-3 combines with J gene TRBJ1-1; no definite D call. Per germline, CDR1 ENHRY and CDR2 SYGVKD. Trimming stripped 11 bases from V and 1 base from J, with 14 bases between. The CDR3 runs 13 residues. The CDR3 here is CAVGYRENTEAFF. CDR3 nucleotide sequence: TGTGCCGTAGGTTACCGGGAGAACACTGAAGCTTTCTTT.

The V call is TRBV25-1, the J call TRBJ1-1; D gene uncertain. Trimming left V 3 bases short and J 1 base short, with 6 bases between. The CDR3 runs to 13 residues. Germline CDR1 MGHDK, CDR2 SYGVNS. CDR3 DNA: TGTGCCAGCAGTGATCGGTGGAACACTGAAGCTTTCTTT. Translating gives CASSDRWNTEAFF. Variable domain in full (rest from reference TRBV25-1 and TRBJ1-1): EADIYQTPRYLVIGTGKKITLECSQTMGHDKMYWYQQDPGMELHLIHYSYGVNSTEKGDLSSESTVSRIRTEHFPLTLESARPSHTSQYLCASSDRWNTEAFFGQGTRLTVV.

This chain connects TRBV20-1 to TRBJ1-1; D gene uncertain. The germline gives CDR1 DFQATT, CDR2 SNEGSKA (reference sequence). The ends were cut back, 3 bases at V and 0 bases at J, with 8 bases in the middle. CDR3 size: 13 residues. CDR3 in amino acids: CSASVRVNTEAFF. CDR3 nucleotides: TGCAGTGCTAGTGTAAGGGTGAACACTGAAGCTTTCTTT.

The gene calls are TRBV9 and TRBJ1-1; a weak D match, TRBD1 (6 bases). The CDR3 is 19 amino acids. V lost 3 bases to trimming and J lost 1 base, with 25 bases between them. The germline V gene encodes CDR1 SGDLS and CDR2 YYNGEE. CDR3 residues: CASSAERRRTGPSNTEAFF. DNA of the CDR3: TGTGCCAGCAGCGCAGAAAGAAGGCGAACAGGGCCCTCGAACACTGAAGCTTTCTTT.

J is TRBJ1-5 and V is TRBV5-1, with 7 nucleotides matching TRBD1. Trimming removed 0 bases from V and 10 bases from J; junction bases left unmatched: 7. This CDR3 is built from 14 residues. Germline lookup yields CDR1 SGHRS and CDR2 YFSETQ. The CDR3 sequence: CASSLGTGEGPQHF. CDR3 sequence (DNA): TGCGCCAGCAGCTTGGGGACAGGTGAAGGACCCCAGCATTTT.

The rearrangement uses TRBV30 and TRBJ2-1; a weak D match, TRBD1 (6 bases). CDR1 is GTSNPN and CDR2 is SVGIG in the germline V gene (reference sequence). V was pared by 1 base and J by 4 bases, with 11 bases between. The CDR3 covers 14 residues. The DNA for the CDR3 is TGTGCCTGGAGTGGGGACACTGGGTACAATGAGCAGTTCTTC. This translates into CAWSGDTGYNEQFF.

The chain has TRBV19 and TRBJ2-2, with D maybe TRBD1 (5 bases). Trimming left V 5 bases short and J 10 bases short, with 17 bases between. Looked up from germline, CDR1 is LNHDA and CDR2 is SQIVND (reference sequence). There are 14 residues in the CDR3. The CDR3, as DNA: TGTGCCAGTAGTCGAGGACAACTCCCCCCGGAGCTGTTTTTT. Amino acid sequence: CASSRGQLPPELFF.